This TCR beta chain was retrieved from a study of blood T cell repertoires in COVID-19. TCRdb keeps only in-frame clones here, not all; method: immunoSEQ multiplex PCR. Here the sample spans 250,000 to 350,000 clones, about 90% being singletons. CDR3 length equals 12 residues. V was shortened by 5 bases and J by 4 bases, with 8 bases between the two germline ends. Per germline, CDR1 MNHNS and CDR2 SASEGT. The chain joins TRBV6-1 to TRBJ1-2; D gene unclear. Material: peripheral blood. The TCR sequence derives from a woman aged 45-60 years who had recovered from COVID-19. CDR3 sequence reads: CASSNGAYGYTF. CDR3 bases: TGTGCCAGCAGTAACGGAGCCTATGGCTACACCTTC.